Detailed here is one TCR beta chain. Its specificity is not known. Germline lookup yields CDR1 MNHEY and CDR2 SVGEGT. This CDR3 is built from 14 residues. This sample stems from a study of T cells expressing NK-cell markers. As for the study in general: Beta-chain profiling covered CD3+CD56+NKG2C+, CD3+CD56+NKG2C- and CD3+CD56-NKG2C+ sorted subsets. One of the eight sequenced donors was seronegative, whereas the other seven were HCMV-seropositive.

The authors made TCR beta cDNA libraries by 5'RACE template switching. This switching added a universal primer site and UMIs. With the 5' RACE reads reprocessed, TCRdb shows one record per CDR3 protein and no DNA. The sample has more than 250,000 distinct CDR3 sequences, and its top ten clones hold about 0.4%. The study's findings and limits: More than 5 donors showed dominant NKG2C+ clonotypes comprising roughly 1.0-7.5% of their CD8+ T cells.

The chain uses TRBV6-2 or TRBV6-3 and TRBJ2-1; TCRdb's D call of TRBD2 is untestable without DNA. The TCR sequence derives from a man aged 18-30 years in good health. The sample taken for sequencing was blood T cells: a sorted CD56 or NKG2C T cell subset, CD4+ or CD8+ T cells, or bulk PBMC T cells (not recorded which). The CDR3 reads CASSLGGGPGEQFF.